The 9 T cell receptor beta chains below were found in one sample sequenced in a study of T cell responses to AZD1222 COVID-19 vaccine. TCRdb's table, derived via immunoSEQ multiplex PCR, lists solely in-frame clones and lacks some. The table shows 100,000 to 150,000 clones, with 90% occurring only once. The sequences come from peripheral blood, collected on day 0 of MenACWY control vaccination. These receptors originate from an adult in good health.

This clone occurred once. As DNA, the CDR3 is TGTGCCAGCAGCCCGACTAGCCGGGCAGAGACCCAGTACTTC. Translated, it gives CASSPTSRAETQYF. The chain employs TRBV3-1 (or the pseudogene TRBV3-2) and TRBJ2-5; TRBD2 matches at 7 bases. V lost 4 bases to trimming and J lost 4 bases; unmatched junction nucleotides: 6. Looked up from germline, CDR1 is LGHDT and CDR2 is YNNKEL (reference sequence). The CDR3 spans 14 residues.

DNA for the CDR3: TGCGCCAGCAGCTTGGGGGCCAGGGAAGGTACTGAAGCTTTCTTT. Protein: CASSLGAREGTEAFF. The chain carries TRBV5-1 and TRBJ1-1; perhaps TRBD1 as D (5 bases). The CDR3 runs to 15 residues. From germline, CDR1 is SGHRS and CDR2 YFSETQ. Trimming cost V 0 bases and J 5 bases, with 14 bases left between them.

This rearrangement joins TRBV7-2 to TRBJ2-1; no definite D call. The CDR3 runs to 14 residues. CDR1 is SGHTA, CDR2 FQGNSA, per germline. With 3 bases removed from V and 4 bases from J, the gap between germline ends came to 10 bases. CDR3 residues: CASSFSPTYNEQFF. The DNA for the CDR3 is TGTGCCAGCAGCTTCAGTCCCACTTACAATGAGCAGTTCTTC.

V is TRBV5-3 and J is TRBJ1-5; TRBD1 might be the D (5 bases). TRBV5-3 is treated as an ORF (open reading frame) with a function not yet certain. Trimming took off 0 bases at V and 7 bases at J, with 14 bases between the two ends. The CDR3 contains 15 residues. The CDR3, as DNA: TGTGCCAGAAGCTTGGGGGGCCCATGGTGGCAGCCCCAGCATTTT. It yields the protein CARSLGGPWWQPQHF.

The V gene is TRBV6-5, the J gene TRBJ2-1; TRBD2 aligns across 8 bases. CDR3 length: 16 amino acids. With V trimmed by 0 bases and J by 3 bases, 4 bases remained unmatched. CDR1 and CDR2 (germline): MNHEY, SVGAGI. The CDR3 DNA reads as TGTGCCAGCAGTTACTCGGGGCGGGGGGTCTACAATGAGCAGTTCTTC. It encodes CASSYSGRGVYNEQFF.

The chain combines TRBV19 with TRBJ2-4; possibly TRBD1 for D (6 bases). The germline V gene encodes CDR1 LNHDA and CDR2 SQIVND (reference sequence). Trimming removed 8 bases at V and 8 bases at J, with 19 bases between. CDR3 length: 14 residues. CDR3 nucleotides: TGTGCCAGTGCCACGGGCCCCAACAGGGACATTCAGTACTTC. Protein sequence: CASATGPNRDIQYF.

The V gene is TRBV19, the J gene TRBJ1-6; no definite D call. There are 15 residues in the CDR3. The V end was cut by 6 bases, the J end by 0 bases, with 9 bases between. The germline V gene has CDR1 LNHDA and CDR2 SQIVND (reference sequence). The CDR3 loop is CASRTTSSYNSPLHF. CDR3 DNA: TGTGCCAGTAGGACCACGAGCTCCTATAATTCACCCCTCCACTTT.

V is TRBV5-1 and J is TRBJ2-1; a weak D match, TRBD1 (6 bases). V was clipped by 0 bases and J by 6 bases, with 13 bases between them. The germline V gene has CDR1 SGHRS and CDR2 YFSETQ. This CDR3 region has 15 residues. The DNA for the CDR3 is TGCGCCAGCAGCTTGGTGGACAGTGCGACCAATGAGCAGTTCTTC. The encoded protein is CASSLVDSATNEQFF.

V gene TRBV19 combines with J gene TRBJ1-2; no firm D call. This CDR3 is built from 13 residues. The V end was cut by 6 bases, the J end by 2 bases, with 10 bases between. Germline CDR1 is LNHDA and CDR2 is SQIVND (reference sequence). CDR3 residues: CASRDIPNYGYTF. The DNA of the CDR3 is TGTGCCAGTAGGGATATACCCAACTATGGCTACACCTTC.